Shown below are 32 T cell receptor beta chains from a single sample sequenced in a study of blood T cell repertoires in COVID-19. Method: immunoSEQ multiplex PCR; TCRdb's copy keeps in-frame clones and lacks some. The table records 71,000 or so clones, around 83% of them present only once. What was sequenced was peripheral blood. The receptor source for this set is a man aged 65-85 years with acute or convalescent COVID-19.

This chain joins TRBV7-8 and TRBJ2-2; D uncertain. CDR1 is SGHVS and CDR2 is FQNEAQ in the germline V gene. The CDR3 is 14 residues long. Trimming removed 1 base at V and 4 bases at J, with 7 bases between. The DNA for the CDR3 is TGTGCCAGCAGCTTAGAGAGGAGCACCGGGGAGCTGTTTTTT. Amino acid sequence: CASSLERSTGELFF.

The J gene is TRBJ2-7, the V gene TRBV24-1; TRBD2 matches 15 bases. This CDR3 region has 16 residues. V trimming: 4 bases; J trimming: 9 bases; junction bases outside the gene matches: 9. CDR1 KGHDR and CDR2 SFDVKD come from the germline V gene. CDR3 DNA sequence: TGTGCCACCAGTGACAGTGGACTAGCGGGAGGGCAGAGGCAGTACTTC. Residues: CATSDSGLAGGQRQYF.

This clone was picked up one time. This sequence joins TRBV5-1 and TRBJ2-2; 12 bases fit TRBD2. This CDR3 is 15 amino acids long. V dropped 3 bases and J dropped 3; count of bases not matched to a gene: 0. Germline V CDR1 and CDR2: SGHRS, YFSETQ. CDR3 in DNA: TGCGCCAGCAGCTCTAGCGGGAGGGACACCGGGGAGCTGTTTTTT. Translation gives CASSSSGRDTGELFF.

The rearrangement joins TRBV5-6 to TRBJ2-7; 8 positions match TRBD1. The CDR3 is 15 amino acids. Germline-derived CDR1 and CDR2 are SGHDT and YYEEEE. Trimming cost V 1 base and J 1 base; bases outside gene matches: 4. The CDR3 region has the DNA TGTGCCAGCAGCTTGATAGACAGGGGTTCCTACGAGCAGTACTTC. This encodes CASSLIDRGSYEQYF.

There are a few counts of this clone. V is TRBV27 and J is TRBJ2-1; 7 bases are a match to TRBD2. CDR1 is MNHEY, CDR2 SMNVEV, per germline (reference sequence). The CDR3 loop spans 13 amino acids. Germline trimming cut 6 bases from V and 6 bases from J; bases unmatched to any gene: 5. CDR3 in amino acids: CASRGGRANEQFF. The CDR3 bases are TGTGCCAGCAGGGGGGGGAGGGCCAATGAGCAGTTCTTC.

The chain links TRBV18 to TRBJ1-1, with TRBD1 matching over 7 bases. Looked up from germline, CDR1 is KGHSH and CDR2 is LQKENI. This CDR3 spans 14 amino acids. V lost 5 bases and J lost 3; bases outside the gene matches: 6. The CDR3 reads CASSSTGKDTEAFF. The CDR3 bases are TGTGCCAGCTCATCGACAGGGAAGGACACTGAAGCTTTCTTT.

The chain couples TRBV5-1 to TRBJ2-7; 8 nucleotides line up with TRBD1. Germline V gene lookup returns CDR1 SGHRS and CDR2 YFSETQ. The length of the CDR3 is 15 residues. The J segment lost 5 bases and the V segment lost 4 bases, leaving 11 bases of the junction unmatched. CDR3 residues: CASSPPGTGRHEQYF. CDR3 bases: TGCGCCAGCAGCCCACCCGGGACAGGTCGTCACGAGCAGTACTTC. Full variable domain (remainder filled in from reference TRBV5-1 and TRBJ2-7): KAGVTQTPRYLIKTRGQQVTLSCSPISGHRSVSWYQQTPGQGLQFLFEYFSETQRNKGNFPGRFSGRQFSNSRSEMNVSTLELGDSALYLCASSPPGTGRHEQYFGPGTRLTVT.

Regarding this clone: At the DNA level, this CDR3 is encoded by other sequences in the same sample as well. J is TRBJ2-7 and V is TRBV7-9; 7 nucleotides align to TRBD2. V lost 5 bases, J lost 0 bases, and 4 bases stayed unmatched. This CDR3 spans 14 amino acids. Germline-derived CDR1 and CDR2 are SEHNR and FQNEAQ (reference sequence). CDR3 nucleotide sequence: TGTGCCAGCAGCCCTAGCGGTCTCTCCTACGAGCAGTACTTC. It translates to CASSPSGLSYEQYF.

In its sample, this clone was seen a few times. This chain links TRBV6-5 with TRBJ1-5; D might be TRBD1 (6 bases). In germline, CDR1 is MNHEY, CDR2 SVGAGI. V lost 6 bases to trimming and J lost 3 bases, with 9 bases between them. The CDR3 runs to 13 residues. The CDR3 DNA sequence: TGTGCCAGCAGGGACAGCTCCAATCAGCCCCAGCATTTT. Its protein product is CASRDSSNQPQHF.

The chain joins TRBV11-3 to TRBJ2-7; 10 bases agree with TRBD2. The V segment lost 5 bases and the J segment 4 bases; nucleotides outside the gene matches: 8. The length of the CDR3 is 15 residues. CDR1 is SGHNT, CDR2 YENEEA, per germline. The CDR3 protein is CASSVTSGKGYEQYF. For the CDR3, the DNA is TGTGCCAGCAGCGTTACTAGCGGGAAGGGTTACGAGCAGTACTTC.

The chain links TRBV3-1 (or the pseudogene TRBV3-2) to TRBJ2-2; a possible D gene is TRBD2 (6 bases). Germline V gene sequence: CDR1 LGHDT, CDR2 YNNKEL (reference sequence). With 4 bases removed from V and 1 base from J, the gap between germline ends came to 10 bases. The CDR3 extends over 15 amino acids. CDR3 in amino acids: CASSRASVNTGELFF. The CDR3 nucleotides read TGTGCCAGCAGCCGAGCTAGCGTGAACACCGGGGAGCTGTTTTTT.

V usage is TRBV19 and J usage is TRBJ1-2; no clear D gene. CDR1 is LNHDA and CDR2 is SQIVND in the germline V gene (reference sequence). The CDR3 has 11 residues. V lost 7 bases and J lost 5, with 8 bases in between. CDR3 nucleotides: TGTGCCAGTAACCGCCGGTATGGCTACACCTTC. Protein sequence: CASNRRYGYTF.

This clone occurred once. The rearrangement uses TRBV5-1 and TRBJ1-2; 7 bases map to TRBD1. After removal of 0 bases from V and 5 bases from J, the junction contained 7 bases not matched to a gene. The CDR3 extends over 15 amino acids. CDR1 is SGHRS, CDR2 YFSETQ, per germline. This CDR3 reads CASSLAETGQYGYTF. CDR3 nucleotides: TGCGCCAGCAGCTTGGCGGAGACAGGGCAGTATGGCTACACCTTC.

The chain uses TRBV21-1 and TRBJ2-4; the table's D call of TRBD1 was not tested on the DNA. TRBV21-1 is a documented pseudogene. CDR3 length: 15 amino acids. CDR3 nucleotides: TGTGCCAGCAGCTCCCCTGGGGCCCTGAAAAACATTCAGTACTTC. Translation gives CASSSPGALKNIQYF.

To note about this clone: Other nucleotide sequences from this sample produce the same CDR3. The J gene is TRBJ2-7, the V gene TRBV9, with 9 positions matching TRBD2. The V gene's germline CDR1 is SGDLS and CDR2 YYNGEE. This CDR3 region has 15 residues. J was trimmed by 4 bases and V by 0 bases; bases with no gene match: 5. The CDR3 nucleotides are TGTGCCAGCAGCGTAGGGGATAGCGGGAGATACGAGCAGTACTTC. It codes for CASSVGDSGRYEQYF.

V and J are TRBV30 and TRBJ1-5; possible D gene TRBD1, 6 bases. Germline V gene data show CDR1 as GTSNPN and CDR2 as SVGIG (reference sequence). V was clipped by 3 bases and J by 8 bases, with 14 bases between them. The CDR3 extends over 13 amino acids. CDR3 DNA: TGTGCCTGGAGCTTAACAGGGAAAGAGCCCCAGCATTTT. This encodes CAWSLTGKEPQHF. Full variable domain (missing parts from reference TRBV30 and TRBJ1-5): SQTIHQWPATLVQPVGSPLSLECTVEGTSNPNLYWYRQAAGRGLQLLFYSVGIGQISSEVPQNLSASRPQDRQFILSSKKLLLSDSGFYLCAWSLTGKEPQHFGDGTRLSIL.

The chain recombines TRBV7-7 with TRBJ2-5; no clear D. CDR3 size: 13 residues. The germline gives CDR1 SSHAT, CDR2 FNYEAQ (reference sequence). V shed 1 base and J shed 1 base, with 4 bases lying between them. The CDR3 region has the DNA TGTGCCAGCAGCTTAGTAGCCCAAGAGACCCAGTACTTC. It yields the protein CASSLVAQETQYF.

J is TRBJ2-7 and V is TRBV18; a possible D gene is TRBD1 (6 bases). CDR1 is KGHSH, CDR2 LQKENI, per germline. The ends were cut back, 0 bases at V and 8 bases at J, with 11 bases in the middle. This CDR3 is built from 13 residues. In nucleotides, the CDR3 is TGTGCCAGCTCACCACCGAACAGGGCAAAGCAGTACTTC. Translated: CASSPPNRAKQYF.

The chain recombines TRBV3-1 (or the pseudogene TRBV3-2) with TRBJ1-2; 8 nucleotides line up with TRBD1. V gave up 2 bases and J gave up 4 bases; unmatched junction bases: 9. The CDR3 spans 16 residues. In germline, CDR1 is LGHDT, CDR2 YNNKEL (reference sequence). The CDR3 nucleotides are TGTGCCAGCAGCCAAAGCCCGGGACAGGCCCCCTATGGCTACACCTTC. This codes for CASSQSPGQAPYGYTF.

As DNA, the CDR3 is TGTGCCAGCAGCCGGCCTAGCGGGAGTAACAATGAGCAGTTCTTC. Amino acids: CASSRPSGSNNEQFF. V usage is TRBV5-4 and J usage is TRBJ2-1; 10 bases map to TRBD2. This CDR3 has 15 residues. Germline V gives CDR1 SGHNT, CDR2 YYREEE (reference sequence). With V trimmed by 4 bases and J by 5 bases, 6 bases remained unmatched.

The chain carries TRBV9 and TRBJ1-5; no clear D gene. The germline V and J ends were trimmed by 3 bases and 5 bases, with 12 bases remaining between them. The CDR3 has 14 amino acids. The germline CDR1 and CDR2 sequences are SGDLS and YYNGEE. This chain's CDR3 is CASSAASRDQPQHF. CDR3 nucleotides: TGTGCCAGCAGCGCCGCCTCGAGGGATCAGCCCCAGCATTTT. The full variable domain, with the rest looked up from reference TRBV9 and TRBJ1-5, is DSGVTQTPKHLITATGQRVTLRCSPRSGDLSVYWYQQSLDQGLQFLIQYYNGEERAKGNILERFSAQQFPDLHSELNLSSLELGDSALYFCASSAASRDQPQHFGDGTRLSIL.

The chain carries TRBV5-8 and TRBJ2-1; 8 bases line up with TRBD2. CDR1 SGHTS and CDR2 YDEGEE come from the germline V gene. V shed 0 bases, J shed 0 bases, and the junction held 8 bases outside the gene matches. CDR3 length: 18 amino acids. The CDR3 protein is CASSLEGSGIYSYNEQFF. The CDR3 DNA is TGTGCCAGCAGCTTGGAGGGTAGCGGGATATACTCCTACAATGAGCAGTTCTTC.

The chain couples TRBV7-3 to TRBJ2-2; 14 nucleotides align to TRBD2. CDR3 length equals 17 residues. The J segment lost 5 bases and the V segment lost 5 bases, leaving 7 bases of the junction unmatched. CDR1 is SGHTA and CDR2 is FQGTGA in the germline V gene. The CDR3 DNA follows: TGTGCCAGCAGCCATGGGACTAGCGGGAGTCTAACCGGGGAGCTGTTTTTT. Its protein is CASSHGTSGSLTGELFF. Full variable domain (outside the CDR3, taken from reference TRBV7-3 and TRBJ2-2): GAGVSQTPSNKVTEKGKYVELRCDPISGHTALYWYRQSLGQGPEFLIYFQGTGAADDSGLPNDRFFAVRPEGSVSTLKIQRTERGDSAVYLCASSHGTSGSLTGELFFGEGSRLTVL.

This chain joins TRBV23-1 and TRBJ1-5; a weak D match, TRBD1 (5 bases). TRBV23-1 is reported as an ORF; its role is uncertain. Trimming pared 2 bases from V and 3 bases from J, leaving 14 bases between. The CDR3 contains 16 residues. The CDR3 DNA follows: TGCGCCAGCAGTCAAGAGGACAATAAGAACAATCAGCCCCAGCATTTT. Translation gives CASSQEDNKNNQPQHF.

The V gene is TRBV25-1, the J gene TRBJ2-3; 7 bases align to TRBD2. This CDR3 region has 14 residues. CDR1 is MGHDK and CDR2 is SYGVNS in the germline V gene. V lost 11 bases and J lost 9; bases outside the gene matches: 17. This CDR3 reads CASAKAGIVGTQYF. The CDR3 DNA follows: TGTGCCTCAGCAAAAGCGGGAATTGTAGGGACGCAGTATTTT.

The chain joins TRBV27 to TRBJ2-1, with 7 bases lining up with TRBD1. The CDR3 runs 15 residues. In germline, CDR1 is MNHEY, CDR2 SMNVEV (reference sequence). The V segment lost 5 bases and the J segment 8 bases; nucleotides outside the gene matches: 12. The CDR3 sequence: CASSPRQGVIDEQFF. In DNA form, the CDR3 reads TGTGCCAGCAGTCCGCGGCAGGGGGTAATCGATGAGCAGTTCTTC.

J is TRBJ2-2 and V is TRBV24-1, with 14 nucleotides matching TRBD2. Germline trimming cut 0 bases from V and 5 bases from J; bases unmatched to any gene: 1. Germline V gives CDR1 KGHDR, CDR2 SFDVKD. The CDR3 covers 17 residues. The CDR3 DNA is TGTGCCACCAGTGATTTGGGACTAGCGGGAGGAACCGGGGAGCTGTTTTTT. The encoded protein is CATSDLGLAGGTGELFF.

This clone was found a few times. V and J are TRBV2 and TRBJ1-1; the match to TRBD1 covers 7 bases. The germline V gene has CDR1 SNHLY and CDR2 FYNNEI. V lost 6 bases and J lost 3; bases outside the gene matches: 7. The CDR3 is 14 amino acids. The CDR3 sequence: CASRGDSEYTEAFF. The CDR3 DNA sequence: TGTGCCAGCAGGGGGGACAGCGAGTACACTGAAGCTTTCTTT.

This chain joins TRBV28 and TRBJ2-7; perhaps TRBD1 as D (5 bases). CDR1 and CDR2 from the germline V gene are MDHEN and SYDVKM. The V end was cut by 8 bases, the J end by 6 bases, with 14 bases between. This CDR3 has 12 residues. CDR3 DNA sequence: TGTGCCAGCGGGGCGCCTTATGGCGAGCAGTACTTC. The encoded protein is CASGAPYGEQYF.

This clone was seen a handful of times. The V and J genes are TRBV5-1 and TRBJ2-7; TRBD2 might be the D (6 bases). The CDR3 has 15 amino acids. From germline, CDR1 is SGHRS and CDR2 YFSETQ. V was shortened by 0 bases and J by 4 bases, with 14 bases between the two germline ends. CDR3 residues: CASSLGGTQNYEQYF. CDR3 nucleotide sequence: TGCGCCAGCAGCTTGGGCGGGACTCAGAATTACGAGCAGTACTTC.

The rearrangement uses TRBV5-1 and TRBJ2-3, with 9 positions matching TRBD2. Germline V gene sequence: CDR1 SGHRS, CDR2 YFSETQ. The CDR3 runs to 15 residues. Unmatched junction bases numbered 5, after V lost 0 bases and J lost 6 bases. The CDR3 nucleotides are TGCGCCAGCAGCTTGGTAGCGGGAGTGACTGATACGCAGTATTTT. Its protein is CASSLVAGVTDTQYF.

This clone appeared a single time. This sequence joins TRBV6-2 or TRBV6-3 and TRBJ1-5; a weak D match, TRBD1 (5 bases). CDR1 and CDR2 from the germline V gene are MNHEY and SVGEGT. This CDR3 has 15 amino acids. V lost 5 bases and J 0 bases, leaving 11 bases between the germline ends. CDR3 protein: CASSDSIYSNQPQHF. CDR3 DNA sequence: TGTGCCAGCAGTGACAGCATATATAGCAATCAGCCCCAGCATTTT.